This paragraph covers one T cell receptor (beta chain) sequence. Antigen specificity is unknown. This entry comes from a study of radiation and T cells in renal cell carcinoma. The data were produced by immunoSEQ multiplex PCR, yet TCRdb's version contains in-frame clones alone and is incomplete. The repertoire has 25,000 to 40,000 clones, around 85% of them found once; the top ten carry around a third. Study-level results: From baseline, blood top tumor clonotypes peaked at 2 weeks post-radiation.

Indicated time point: blood 4 weeks post-SBRT, at nephrectomy. As for treatment: 15 Gy SBRT to primary tumor, nephrectomy 4 weeks later. Trimming cost V 4 bases and J 4 bases; bases outside gene matches: 21. Germline V gives CDR1 SGDLS, CDR2 YYNGEE. CDR3 length equals 21 residues. J is TRBJ2-6 and V is TRBV9; TRBD2 agrees at 9 bases. The material was blood, obtained from a patient whose treatment included radiotherapy and nephrectomy. This clonotype was obtained from a man aged 55 to 70 with renal cell carcinoma. The CDR3: CASSLTGASGTRGGGANVLTF. The CDR3 DNA sequence: TGTGCCAGCAGCCTCACGGGGGCTAGCGGGACCCGGGGGGGCGGGGCCAACGTCCTGACTTTC.